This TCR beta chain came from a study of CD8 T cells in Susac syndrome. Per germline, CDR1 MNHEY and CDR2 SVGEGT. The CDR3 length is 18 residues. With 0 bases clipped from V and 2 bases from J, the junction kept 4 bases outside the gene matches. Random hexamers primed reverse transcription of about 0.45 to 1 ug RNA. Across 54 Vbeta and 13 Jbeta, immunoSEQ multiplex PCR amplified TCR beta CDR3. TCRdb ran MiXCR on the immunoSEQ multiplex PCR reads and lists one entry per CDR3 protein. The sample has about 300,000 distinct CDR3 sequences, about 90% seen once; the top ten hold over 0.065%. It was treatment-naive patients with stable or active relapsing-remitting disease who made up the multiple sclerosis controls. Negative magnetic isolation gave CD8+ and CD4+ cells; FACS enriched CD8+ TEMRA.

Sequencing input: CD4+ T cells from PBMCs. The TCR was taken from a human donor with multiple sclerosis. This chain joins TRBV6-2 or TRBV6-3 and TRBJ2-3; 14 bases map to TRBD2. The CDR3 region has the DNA TGTGCCAGCAGTTACTCGAGACTAGCGGGAGGGCCCACAGATACGCAGTATTTT. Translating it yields CASSYSRLAGGPTDTQYF.